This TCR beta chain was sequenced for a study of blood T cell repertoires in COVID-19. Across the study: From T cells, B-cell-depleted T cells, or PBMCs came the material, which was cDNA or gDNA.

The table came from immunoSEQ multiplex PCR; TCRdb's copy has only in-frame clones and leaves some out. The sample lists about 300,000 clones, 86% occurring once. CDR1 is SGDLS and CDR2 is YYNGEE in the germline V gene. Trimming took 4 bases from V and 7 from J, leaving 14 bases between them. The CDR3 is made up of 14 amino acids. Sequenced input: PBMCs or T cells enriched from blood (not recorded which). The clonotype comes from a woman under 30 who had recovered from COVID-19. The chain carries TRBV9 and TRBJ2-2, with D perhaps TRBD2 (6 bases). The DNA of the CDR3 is TGTGCCAGCAGCCTTACCGGGGGTCTCGGGGAGCTGTTTTTT. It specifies CASSLTGGLGELFF.